Listed below are T cell receptor beta chains from one sample, sequenced in a study of blood T cell repertoires in COVID-19. Some clones are missing from TCRdb's copy, which holds only in-frame ones; the method was immunoSEQ multiplex PCR. The repertoire holds 110,000 or so clones, with roughly 79% as singletons. Sequences were obtained from peripheral blood. The receptors come from a woman aged 70-85 years with acute or convalescent COVID-19. The CDR3 runs from the conserved cysteine through the conserved F or W. A D gene is named only where the DNA matches it firmly. Rows give clone size only sometimes, using once, few, many, or a class for an expanded clone.

j_gene	d_gene	abundance	v_gene	CDR3aa	CDR3nt
TRBJ1-4	NA	few	TRBV5-1	CASSVTGSANEKLFF	TGCGCCAGCAGCGTGACAGGTTCAGCTAATGAAAAACTGTTTTTT
TRBJ2-3	NA	NA	TRBV4-3	CASSQDYPGTSTDTQYF	TGCGCCAGCAGCCAAGATTACCCCGGGACTAGCACAGATACGCAGTATTTT
TRBJ1-6	NA	once	TRBV7-9	CASSLVDLKSSYNSPLHF	TGTGCCAGCAGCTTAGTCGACTTAAAGAGCTCCTATAATTCACCCCTCCACTTT
TRBJ2-2	NA	NA	TRBV6-2/TRBV6-3	CASSPRPGGELFF	TGTGCCAGCAGCCCCCGACCGGGCGGGGAGCTGTTTTTT
TRBJ2-7	TRBD1	NA	TRBV28	CASRRTGSYEQYF	TGTGCCAGCAGGCGGACAGGATCCTACGAGCAGTACTTC
TRBJ1-4	NA	NA	TRBV18	CASSPLLGTNEKLFF	TGTGCCAGCTCACCATTGTTGGGCACTAATGAAAAACTGTTTTTT
TRBJ2-7	TRBD2	NA	TRBV15	CATSGLIRSGSSYEQYF	TGTGCCACCAGCGGCCTCATTCGTAGCGGGAGCTCCTACGAGCAGTACTTC
TRBJ2-5	TRBD1	few	TRBV4-3	CASSHHGQGEETQYF	TGCGCCAGCAGCCATCATGGACAGGGCGAAGAGACCCAGTACTTC
TRBJ1-5	NA	few	TRBV7-2	CASSLMPGVYQPQHF	TGTGCCAGCAGCTTAATGCCGGGAGTATATCAGCCCCAGCATTTT
TRBJ1-1	TRBD1	NA	TRBV5-1	CASSLLPGQLGEAFF	TGCGCCAGCAGCTTGCTCCCGGGACAGTTGGGTGAAGCTTTCTTT
TRBJ2-5	NA	NA	TRBV19	CASSGHFQETQYF	TGTGCCAGTAGTGGTCACTTCCAAGAGACCCAGTACTTC
TRBJ2-2	TRBD2	few	TRBV7-9	CASSLDAGGTGELFF	TGTGCCAGCAGCTTAGATGCGGGAGGCACCGGGGAGCTGTTTTTT
TRBJ1-1	NA	NA	TRBV5-1	CASSLTGVWYGTEAFF	TGCGCCAGCAGCTTGACCGGGGTTTGGTATGGGACTGAAGCTTTCTTT
TRBJ1-1	NA	NA	TRBV5-3	CARSLRVWGRTEAFF	TGTGCCAGAAGCTTGAGAGTCTGGGGGCGAACTGAAGCTTTCTTT
TRBJ1-6	TRBD1	NA	TRBV7-2	CASSPSTGVNSPLHF	TGTGCCAGCAGCCCCTCTACAGGGGTTAATTCACCCCTCCACTTT
TRBJ2-7	NA	NA	TRBV19	CASKFWAWGVDCEQYF	TGTGCCAGTAAATTTTGGGCATGGGGGGTCGACTGCGAGCAGTACTTC
TRBJ2-5	NA	few	TRBV5-4	CASSLTGKETQYF	TGTGCCAGCAGCTTAACAGGGAAAGAGACCCAGTACTTC
TRBJ1-4	TRBD1	NA	TRBV6-1	CASSAGQGAKLEKLFF	TGTGCCAGCAGTGCGGGACAGGGGGCGAAGCTTGAAAAACTGTTTTTT
TRBJ2-5	TRBD1	NA	TRBV7-9	CASRTGSRYQETQYF	TGTGCCAGCAGGACAGGGTCCAGGTACCAAGAGACCCAGTACTTC
TRBJ2-3	NA	few	TRBV7-8	CASSLVADTQYF	TGTGCCAGCAGCTTAGTTGCGGATACGCAGTATTTT
TRBJ1-1	NA	NA	TRBV5-5	CASRLGYGNTEAFF	TGTGCCAGCAGGTTGGGCTACGGGAACACTGAAGCTTTCTTT
TRBJ2-2	NA	NA	TRBV5-5	CASSTPRGEDTGELFF	TGTGCCAGCAGCACCCCCCGGGGTGAGGACACCGGGGAGCTGTTTTTT
TRBJ1-2	NA	few	TRBV4-3	CASSQDVAGTGYTF	TGCGCCAGCAGCCAAGATGTGGCGGGGACCGGCTACACCTTC
TRBJ1-2	TRBD1	NA	TRBV6-5	CASSRGTGDGYTF	TGTGCCAGCAGTCGAGGGACAGGGGACGGCTACACCTTC
TRBJ1-2	TRBD1	few	TRBV12-3/TRBV12-4	CASSPGGNYGYTF	TGTGCCAGCAGTCCAGGGGGTAACTATGGCTACACCTTC
TRBJ2-2	NA	NA	TRBV5-1	CASSGVQGHTGELFF	TGCGCCAGCAGCGGGGTGCAGGGGCACACCGGGGAGCTGTTTTTT
TRBJ2-7	NA	NA	TRBV5-1	CASSTQGPPTYEQYF	TGCGCCAGCAGCACACAGGGCCCCCCCACCTACGAGCAGTACTTC
TRBJ2-2	NA	NA	TRBV4-3	CASSHGVGGAGTGELFF	TGCGCCAGCAGCCATGGGGTTGGGGGGGCGGGTACCGGGGAGCTGTTTTTT
TRBJ1-4	NA	NA	TRBV18	CASEIATNEKLFF	TGTGCCAGCGAGATTGCAACTAATGAAAAACTGTTTTTT
TRBJ2-5	NA	NA	TRBV19	CASSIGPRETQYF	TGTGCCAGTAGTATAGGGCCGCGGGAGACCCAGTACTTC
TRBJ2-4	TRBD2	NA	TRBV2	CASSASSGGVAKNIQYF	TGTGCCAGCAGTGCGTCTAGCGGGGGGGTAGCCAAAAACATTCAGTACTTC
TRBJ1-5	NA	NA	TRBV28	CASRWGQGPDSNQPQHF	TGTGCCAGCAGGTGGGGGCAGGGCCCGGATAGCAATCAGCCCCAGCATTTT
TRBJ2-1	TRBD2	NA	TRBV7-2	CASSLAASGRYNEQFF	TGTGCCAGCAGCTTAGCGGCTAGCGGGAGGTACAATGAGCAGTTCTTC
TRBJ2-7	NA	NA	TRBV18	CASSPRGGLEQYF	TGTGCCAGCTCACCGAGAGGGGGTCTAGAGCAGTACTTC
TRBJ2-7	TRBD1	NA	TRBV7-2	CASSLGGQELYEQYF	TGTGCCAGCAGCTTAGGGGGACAGGAGCTATACGAGCAGTACTTC
TRBJ1-6	TRBD1	NA	TRBV9	CASSVAGGDSPLHF	TGTGCCAGCAGCGTAGCAGGGGGAGACTCACCCCTCCACTTT
TRBJ1-2	TRBD1	NA	TRBV11-2	CASSSGTGSGYTF	TGTGCCAGCAGTTCCGGGACAGGGTCCGGCTACACCTTC
TRBJ1-2	NA	many	TRBV3-1/TRBV3-2	CASSQAQTANYGYTF	TGTGCCAGCAGCCAAGCCCAGACAGCTAACTATGGCTACACCTTC
TRBJ1-5	TRBD1	NA	TRBV30	CAWSGGQGSNQPQHF	TGTGCCTGGAGTGGGGGACAGGGAAGCAATCAGCCCCAGCATTTT
TRBJ1-4	NA	once	TRBV9	CASSPETAQATNEKLFF	TGTGCCAGCAGCCCGGAGACAGCCCAAGCAACTAATGAAAAACTGTTTTTT
TRBJ1-1	NA	NA	TRBV30	CAWNMNTEAFF	TGTGCCTGGAACATGAACACTGAAGCTTTCTTT
TRBJ1-2	NA	NA	TRBV7-2	CASSLGGRGGYTF	TGTGCCAGCAGCTTAGGCGGACGGGGGGGCTACACCTTC
TRBJ2-5	TRBD1	NA	TRBV18	CASSPTGGETQYF	TGTGCCAGCTCACCCACAGGGGGTGAGACCCAGTACTTC
TRBJ2-2	TRBD1	NA	TRBV7-9	CASSFGQGAYSNTGELFF	TGTGCCAGCAGCTTCGGACAGGGGGCTTATTCGAACACCGGGGAGCTGTTTTTT
TRBJ2-1	NA	NA	TRBV12-2	CASRLHSADPPEQFF	TGTGCAAGTCGCCTCCATAGCGCTGACCCCCCTGAGCAGTTCTTC
TRBJ1-5	NA	NA	TRBV27	CASRLGVFNQPQHF	TGTGCCAGCAGGCTCGGGGTCTTCAATCAGCCCCAGCATTTT
TRBJ1-2	NA	NA	TRBV5-1	CASSSAGNYGYTF	TGCGCCAGCAGTTCTGCGGGTAACTATGGCTACACCTTC
TRBJ1-1	NA	NA	TRBV7-6	CASSLYMNTEAFF	TGTGCCAGCAGCCTCTATATGAACACTGAAGCTTTCTTT
TRBJ2-7	TRBD1	NA	TRBV10-3	CAISAGQPYEQYF	TGTGCCATCAGTGCGGGACAGCCCTACGAGCAGTACTTC
TRBJ2-7	TRBD1	NA	TRBV5-1	CASSGGQGARAEQYF	TGCGCCAGCAGCGGGGGACAGGGGGCGCGCGCCGAGCAGTACTTC
TRBJ1-3	TRBD1	NA	TRBV3-1/TRBV3-2	CASSHKARQGIAGNTIYF	TGTGCCAGCAGCCATAAGGCGCGACAGGGAATCGCTGGAAACACCATATATTTT
TRBJ2-5	NA	NA	TRBV10-3	CATSALQELQETQYF	TGTGCCACCTCTGCCCTACAGGAACTCCAAGAGACCCAGTACTTC